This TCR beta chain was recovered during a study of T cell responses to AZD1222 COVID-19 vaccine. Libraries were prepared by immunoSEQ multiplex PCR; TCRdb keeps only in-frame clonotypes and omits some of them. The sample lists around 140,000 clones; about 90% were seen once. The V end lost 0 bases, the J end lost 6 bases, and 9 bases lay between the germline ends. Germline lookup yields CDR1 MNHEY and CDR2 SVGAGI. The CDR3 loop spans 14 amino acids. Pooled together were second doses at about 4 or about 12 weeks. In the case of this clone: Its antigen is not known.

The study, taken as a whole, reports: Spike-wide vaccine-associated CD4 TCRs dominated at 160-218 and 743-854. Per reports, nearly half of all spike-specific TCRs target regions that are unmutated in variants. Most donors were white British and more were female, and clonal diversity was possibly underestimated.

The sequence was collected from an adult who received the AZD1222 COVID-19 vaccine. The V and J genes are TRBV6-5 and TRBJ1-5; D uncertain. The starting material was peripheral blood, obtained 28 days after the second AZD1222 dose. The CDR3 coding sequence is TGTGCCAGCAGTTACTCGGATCGGGTTCAGCCCCAGCATTTT. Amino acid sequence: CASSYSDRVQPQHF.